This T cell receptor (beta chain) was sequenced during a study of T cells in Graves' hyperthyroidism and ophthalmopathy. Ten or more counts support this clonotype. Antigen unknown. Hyperthyroidism patients were newly diagnosed, had disease duration under 2 months, and were aged 18 to 65 years. Pregnant or lactating patients were excluded, as were those with uncontrolled infection or other autoimmune disease. Isolation of PBMCs was performed on around 10 ml fresh peripheral blood. CDR3 length equals 12 residues. The germline CDR1 and CDR2 sequences are DFQATT and SNEGSKA (reference sequence). Trimming took off 3 bases at V and 3 bases at J, with 7 bases between the two ends. Findings and caveats of the study: Peripheral blood also featured most of the thyroid clonotypes expanded above 0.001.

TCR beta CDR3 regions were amplified from RNA. The HTBI primer set drove a first-round RT-PCR of the TCR CDR3. Each CDR3 protein gets one entry after TCRdb re-called the multiplex PCR reads with MiXCR. The data show approximately 400,000 distinct CDR3 sequences, roughly 25% seen once. V usage is TRBV20-1 and J usage is TRBJ2-3; D might be TRBD2 (5 bases). The origin of this receptor is a man over 45 with Graves' hyperthyroidism. Sequenced material: blood. The CDR3 loop reads CSASSATDTQYF. In DNA, the CDR3 is TGCAGTGCTAGTAGCGCAACAGATACGCAGTATTTT.